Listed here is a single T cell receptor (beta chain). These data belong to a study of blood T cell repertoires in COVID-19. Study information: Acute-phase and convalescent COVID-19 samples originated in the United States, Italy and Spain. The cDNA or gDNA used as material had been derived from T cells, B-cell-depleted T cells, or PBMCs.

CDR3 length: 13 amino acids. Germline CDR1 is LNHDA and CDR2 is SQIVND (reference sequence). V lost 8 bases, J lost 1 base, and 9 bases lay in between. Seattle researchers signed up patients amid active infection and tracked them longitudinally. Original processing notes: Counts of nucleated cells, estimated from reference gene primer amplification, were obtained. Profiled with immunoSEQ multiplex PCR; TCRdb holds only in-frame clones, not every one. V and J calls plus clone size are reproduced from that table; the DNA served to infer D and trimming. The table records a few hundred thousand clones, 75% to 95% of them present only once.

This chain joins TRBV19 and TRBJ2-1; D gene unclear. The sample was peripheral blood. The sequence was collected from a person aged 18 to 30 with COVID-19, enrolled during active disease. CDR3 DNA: TGTGCCAGTGGGCTCGTATCCTACAATGAGCAGTTCTTC. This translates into CASGLVSYNEQFF.